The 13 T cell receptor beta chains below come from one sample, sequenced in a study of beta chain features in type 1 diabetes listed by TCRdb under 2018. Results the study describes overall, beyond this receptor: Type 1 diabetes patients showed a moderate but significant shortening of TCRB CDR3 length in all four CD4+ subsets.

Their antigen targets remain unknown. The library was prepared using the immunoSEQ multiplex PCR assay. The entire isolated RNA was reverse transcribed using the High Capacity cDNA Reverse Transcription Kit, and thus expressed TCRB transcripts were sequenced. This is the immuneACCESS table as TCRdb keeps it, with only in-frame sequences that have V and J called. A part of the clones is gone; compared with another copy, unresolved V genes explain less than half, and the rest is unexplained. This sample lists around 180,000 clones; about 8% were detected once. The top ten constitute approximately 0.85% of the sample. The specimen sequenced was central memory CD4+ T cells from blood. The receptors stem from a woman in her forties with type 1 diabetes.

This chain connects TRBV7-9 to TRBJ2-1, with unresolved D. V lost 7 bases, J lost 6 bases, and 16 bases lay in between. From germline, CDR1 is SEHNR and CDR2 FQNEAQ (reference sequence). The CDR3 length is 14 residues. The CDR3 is CASKWSSDGNEQFF. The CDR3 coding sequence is TGTGCCAGCAAGTGGAGTTCCGACGGCAATGAGCAGTTCTTC.

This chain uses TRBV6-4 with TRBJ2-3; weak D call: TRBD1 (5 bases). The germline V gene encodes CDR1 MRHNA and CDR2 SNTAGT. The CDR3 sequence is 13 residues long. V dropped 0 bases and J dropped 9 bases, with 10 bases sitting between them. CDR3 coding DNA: TGTGCCAGCAGTGACTCAGAAAGGGGAACGCAGTATTTT. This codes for CASSDSERGTQYF.

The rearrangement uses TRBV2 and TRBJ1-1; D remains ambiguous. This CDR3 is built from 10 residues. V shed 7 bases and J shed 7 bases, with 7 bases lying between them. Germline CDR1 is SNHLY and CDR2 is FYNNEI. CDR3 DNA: TGTGCCAGCACCGTTTATGAAGCTTTCTTT. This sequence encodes CASTVYEAFF.

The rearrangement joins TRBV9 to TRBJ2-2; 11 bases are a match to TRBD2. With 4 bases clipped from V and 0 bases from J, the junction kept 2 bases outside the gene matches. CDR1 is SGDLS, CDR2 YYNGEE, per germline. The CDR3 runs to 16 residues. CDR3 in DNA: TGTGCCAGCAGCTTAGCGGGGGGGCCGAACACCGGGGAGCTGTTTTTT. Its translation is CASSLAGGPNTGELFF.

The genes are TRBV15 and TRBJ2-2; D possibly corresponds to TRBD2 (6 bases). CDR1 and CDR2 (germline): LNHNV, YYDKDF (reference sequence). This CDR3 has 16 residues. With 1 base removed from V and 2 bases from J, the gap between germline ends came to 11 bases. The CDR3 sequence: CATSRGLAENTGELFF. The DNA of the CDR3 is TGTGCCACCAGCAGAGGGTTAGCGGAAAACACCGGGGAGCTGTTTTTT.

The CDR3 region has the DNA TGTGCCAGCAGCACACAGGGACGGAACACTGAAGCTTTCTTT. As protein: CASSTQGRNTEAFF. The chain couples TRBV11-1 to TRBJ1-1, with D perhaps TRBD1 (6 bases). The CDR3 runs 14 residues. Germline values: CDR1 SGHAT, CDR2 FQDESV (reference sequence). The V end lost 5 bases, the J end lost 1 base, and 11 bases lay between the germline ends.

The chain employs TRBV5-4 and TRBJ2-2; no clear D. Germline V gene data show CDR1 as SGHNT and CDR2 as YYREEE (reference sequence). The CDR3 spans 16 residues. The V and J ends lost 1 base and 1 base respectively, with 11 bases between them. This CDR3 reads CASSLSGSMNTGELFF. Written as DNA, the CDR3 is TGTGCCAGCAGCTTGTCCGGGTCGATGAACACCGGGGAGCTGTTTTTT.

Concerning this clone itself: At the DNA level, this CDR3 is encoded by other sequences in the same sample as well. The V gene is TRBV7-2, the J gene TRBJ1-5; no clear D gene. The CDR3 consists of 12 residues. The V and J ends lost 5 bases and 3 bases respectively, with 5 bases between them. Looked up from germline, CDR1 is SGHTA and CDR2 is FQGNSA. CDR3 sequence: CASSPYNQPQHF. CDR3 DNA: TGTGCCAGCAGCCCCTACAATCAGCCCCAGCATTTT.

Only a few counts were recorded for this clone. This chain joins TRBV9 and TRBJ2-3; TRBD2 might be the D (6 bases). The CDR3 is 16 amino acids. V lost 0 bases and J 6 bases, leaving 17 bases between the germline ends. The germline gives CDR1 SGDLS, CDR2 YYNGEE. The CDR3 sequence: CASSVGSSGSGDTQYF. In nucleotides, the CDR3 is TGTGCCAGCAGCGTAGGTAGTAGCGGCTCGGGGGATACGCAGTATTTT.

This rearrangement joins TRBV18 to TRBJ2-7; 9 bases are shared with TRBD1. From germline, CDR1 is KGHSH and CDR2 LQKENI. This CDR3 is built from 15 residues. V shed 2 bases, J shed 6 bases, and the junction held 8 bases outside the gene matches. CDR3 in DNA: TGTGCCAGCTCACCAGCCGGGACAGGGTTAATCGAGCAGTACTTC. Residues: CASSPAGTGLIEQYF.

The CDR3 region is CASSPPGGSNSGNTIYF. CDR3 bases: TGTGCCAGCAGCCCCCCAGGGGGAAGCAACTCTGGAAACACCATATATTTT. The chain couples TRBV5-4 to TRBJ1-3; TRBD1 aligns across 7 bases. This CDR3 has 17 amino acids. V lost 4 bases to trimming and J lost 0 bases; unmatched junction nucleotides: 10. The V gene's germline CDR1 is SGHNT and CDR2 YYREEE (reference sequence).

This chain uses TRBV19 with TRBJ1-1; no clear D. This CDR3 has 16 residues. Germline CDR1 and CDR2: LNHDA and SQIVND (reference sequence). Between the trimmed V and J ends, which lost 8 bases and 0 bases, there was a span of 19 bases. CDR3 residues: CASRPGGGMVNTEAFF. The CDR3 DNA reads TGTGCCAGTCGGCCGGGAGGAGGGATGGTGAACACTGAAGCTTTCTTT. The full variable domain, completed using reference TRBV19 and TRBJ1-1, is DGGITQSPKYLFRKEGQNVTLSCEQNLNHDAMYWYRQDPGQGLRLIYYSQIVNDFQKGDIAEGYSVSREKKESFPLTVTSAQKNPTAFYLCASRPGGGMVNTEAFFGQGTRLTVV.

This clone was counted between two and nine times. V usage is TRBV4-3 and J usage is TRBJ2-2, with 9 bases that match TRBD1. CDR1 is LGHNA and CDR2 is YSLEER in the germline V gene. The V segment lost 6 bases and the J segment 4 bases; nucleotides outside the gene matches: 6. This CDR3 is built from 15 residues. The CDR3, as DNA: TGCGCCAGCAGACTACAGGGGGCTGGCACCGGGGAGCTGTTTTTT. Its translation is CASRLQGAGTGELFF.